Below are 19 T cell receptor beta chains sequenced from a single sample in a study of T cells of healthy individuals. One entry per CDR3 protein, called by TCRdb with MiXCR from the 5' RACE reads. The data show 60,000 to 80,000 distinct CDR3 sequences, about 16% seen once. These receptors originate from a human donor in good health.

This clonotype was observed a few times. This rearrangement joins TRBV28 to TRBJ2-7; TRBD1 matches at 10 bases. Losses at the gene ends were 6 bases for V and 9 bases for J; bases not matched to a gene: 17. Germline CDR1 and CDR2: MDHEN and SYDVKM. This CDR3 has 16 amino acids. CDR3 residues: CASRSPPGQGPFGQYF. Here the CDR3 DNA reads TGTGCCAGCAGGAGCCCACCGGGACAGGGGCCCTTCGGGCAGTACTTC.

This clonotype came up many times. The chain carries TRBV12-3 or TRBV12-4 and TRBJ2-1; TRBD1 might be the D (5 bases). CDR3 length: 14 amino acids. The germline V and J ends were trimmed by 7 bases and 8 bases, with 18 bases remaining between them. The CDR3 DNA is TGTGCCAGCATGGGTGGGGCCCTTCGGGATGAGCAGTTCTTC. Amino acid sequence: CASMGGALRDEQFF.

This clonotype has only a few counts. The V gene is TRBV2, the J gene TRBJ1-2; D gene uncertain. With 7 bases removed from V and 1 base from J, the gap between germline ends came to 7 bases. The CDR3 has 12 amino acids. Germline V gives CDR1 SNHLY, CDR2 FYNNEI. The CDR3 reads CASTEFNYGYTF. The CDR3 nucleotides are TGTGCCAGCACGGAGTTTAACTATGGCTACACCTTC.

The chain recombines TRBV20-1 with TRBJ2-1; 8 bases are a match to TRBD2. CDR1 is DFQATT and CDR2 is SNEGSKA in the germline V gene (reference sequence). The CDR3 length is 15 residues. V shed 0 bases and J 6 bases; nucleotides not matched to a gene: 7. The CDR3 sequence: CSARDPGGPGNEQFF. In nucleotides, the CDR3 is TGCAGTGCTAGAGATCCGGGAGGGCCAGGCAATGAGCAGTTCTTC.

The rearrangement uses TRBV7-9 and TRBJ2-1; 10 bases line up with TRBD1. The V segment lost 5 bases and the J segment 8 bases; nucleotides outside the gene matches: 12. This CDR3 spans 16 amino acids. The germline V gene encodes CDR1 SEHNR and CDR2 FQNEAQ (reference sequence). CDR3 sequence (DNA): TGTGCCAGCAGCCCTAGCTCCGGGACAGGGGCCTATGAGCAGTTCTTC. Protein product: CASSPSSGTGAYEQFF. Complete variable domain (other parts from reference TRBV7-9 and TRBJ2-1): DTGVSQNPRHKITKRGQNVTFRCDPISEHNRLYWYRQTLGQGPEFLTYFQNEAQLEKSRLLSDRFSAERPKGSFSTLEIQRTEQGDSAMYLCASSPSSGTGAYEQFFGPGTRLTVL.

For this clonotype: Since a much larger clone is just one base distant, this may be a read error. This rearrangement joins TRBV27 to TRBJ2-1, with 7 bases matching TRBD1. CDR1 and CDR2 (germline): MNHEY, SMNVEV (reference sequence). The CDR3 consists of 14 residues. CDR3 DNA sequence: TGTGTCAGCAGTGTATGGGCGACAGGGTTTTCCCACTTCTTC. Translated, it gives CVSSVWATGFSHFF.

This clonotype was counted many times. CDR3 coding DNA: TGTGCCAGCAGCGGAAGGGCCACCGGGGAGCTGTTTTTT. Protein: CASSGRATGELFF. The chain couples TRBV13 to TRBJ2-2; D ambiguous. The V end lost 5 bases, the J end lost 4 bases, and 8 bases lay between the germline ends. The CDR3 is 13 amino acids. The germline gives CDR1 PRHDT, CDR2 FYEKMQ (reference sequence). The full variable domain, completed using reference TRBV13 and TRBJ2-2, is AAGVIQSPRHLIKEKRETATLKCYPIPRHDTVYWYQQGPGQDPQFLISFYEKMQSDKGSIPDRFSAQQFSDYHSELNMSSLELGDSALYFCASSGRATGELFFGEGSRLTVL.

In its sample, this clonotype was seen a few times. The rearrangement uses TRBV10-3 and TRBJ2-5; the D gene is possibly TRBD2 (6 bases). This CDR3 contains 14 residues. From germline, CDR1 is ENHRY and CDR2 SYGVKD. V was shortened by 7 bases and J by 0 bases, with 12 bases between the two germline ends. The CDR3 bases are TGTGCCATCAAGGAGGGGACCAACCAAGAGACCCAGTACTTC. Translating it yields CAIKEGTNQETQYF.

The rearrangement uses TRBV7-8 and TRBJ2-3; D possibly corresponds to TRBD2 (6 bases). Trimming cost V 2 bases and J 0 bases, with 12 bases left between them. This CDR3 region has 16 residues. Germline V gene data show CDR1 as SGHVS and CDR2 as FQNEAQ. In DNA form, the CDR3 reads TGTGCCAGCAGCTTAACGTTAGCGGCTAGCACAGATACGCAGTATTTT. Translation: CASSLTLAASTDTQYF.

This clonotype was seen ten or more times. J is TRBJ2-2 and V is TRBV7-2, with a tentative D call TRBD1 (6 bases). This CDR3 is 13 amino acids long. Trimming took 4 bases from V and 5 from J, leaving 8 bases between them. Germline-derived CDR1 and CDR2 are SGHTA and FQGNSA. The DNA of the CDR3 is TGTGCCAGCAGCTACGGACAGACCGGGGAGCTGTTTTTT. It specifies CASSYGQTGELFF.

This clonotype was counted many times. The gene calls are TRBV7-9 and TRBJ1-3; D unresolved. Deletions cut 11 bases from V and 0 bases from J, with 11 bases between. Germline values: CDR1 SEHNR, CDR2 FQNEAQ (reference sequence). CDR3 length: 13 amino acids. The CDR3 bases are TGTGCCGCTAGACGGAGCTCTGGAAACACCATATATTTT. It codes for CAARRSSGNTIYF.

This clonotype was recorded at least ten times. V gene TRBV5-1 combines with J gene TRBJ2-1; D gene uncertain. The CDR3 sequence is 16 residues long. Trimming left V 0 bases short and J 9 bases short, with 19 bases between. CDR1 SGHRS and CDR2 YFSETQ come from the germline V gene. This chain's CDR3 is CASSLAAVGPRTEQFF. CDR3 DNA sequence: TGCGCCAGCAGCTTGGCCGCGGTGGGCCCGAGGACTGAGCAGTTCTTC.

This clonotype came up many times. The genes are TRBV20-1 and TRBJ2-1; unclear D gene. The CDR3 is 14 amino acids. Germline V gene lookup returns CDR1 DFQATT and CDR2 SNEGSKA (reference sequence). V gave up 3 bases and J gave up 0 bases, with 9 bases separating them. CDR3 in amino acids: CSARAWNSYNEQFF. Written as DNA, the CDR3 is TGCAGTGCTAGGGCCTGGAACTCCTACAATGAGCAGTTCTTC.

This chain uses TRBV6-2 or TRBV6-3 with TRBJ1-2; D possibly corresponds to TRBD1 (6 bases). Trimming left V 4 bases short and J 6 bases short, with 12 bases between. Germline-derived CDR1 and CDR2 are MNHEY and SVGEGT. The CDR3 sequence is 13 residues long. Here the CDR3 DNA reads TGTGCCAGCAGTTTTACAGGGAGGAATGGCTACACCTTC. It is translated as CASSFTGRNGYTF.

This clonotype ranks as medium-sized. J is TRBJ2-1 and V is TRBV6-4; TRBD2 aligns across 14 bases. This CDR3 spans 16 amino acids. Per germline, CDR1 MRHNA and CDR2 SNTAGT. The ends lost 5 bases at V and 6 bases at J; junction bases unmatched: 6. The CDR3 nucleotides read TGTGCCAGCAGTCGGACTAGCGGGGGGTCGGGCAATGAGCAGTTCTTC. It is translated as CASSRTSGGSGNEQFF.

The CDR3 coding sequence is TGTGCCAGCAGCTTAACAGGGGGCATAGGGGATGAGCAGTTCTTC. Protein sequence: CASSLTGGIGDEQFF. V gene TRBV7-9 combines with J gene TRBJ2-1, with TRBD1 identical over 9 bases. Germline loops: CDR1 SEHNR, CDR2 FQNEAQ (reference sequence). This CDR3 comprises 15 residues. V lost 2 bases to trimming and J lost 8 bases; unmatched junction nucleotides: 7.

This clonotype occurred many times. J is TRBJ2-2 and V is TRBV6-2 or TRBV6-3; the D is unclear. Per the germline V gene, CDR1 is MNHEY and CDR2 is SVGEGT. The CDR3 extends over 12 amino acids. Trimming took 1 base from V and 8 from J, leaving 5 bases between them. CDR3 sequence: CASSYYPGELFF. The CDR3 DNA reads as TGTGCCAGCAGTTACTACCCTGGGGAGCTGTTTTTT.

This clonotype has just a few counts. This chain joins TRBV5-1 and TRBJ2-3; the D gene is possibly TRBD1 (5 bases). The V gene's germline CDR1 is SGHRS and CDR2 YFSETQ. V lost 0 bases to trimming and J lost 5 bases, with 7 bases between them. The CDR3 totals 13 residues. The CDR3 nucleotides are TGCGCCAGCAGCTTGGGGGGCGAAGATACGCAGTATTTT. Residues: CASSLGGEDTQYF.

There are many counts of this clonotype. The chain's CDR3 is CASSFLTGGSTDTQYF. The CDR3 coding sequence is TGTGCCAGCAGTTTTTTGACAGGGGGCTCCACAGATACGCAGTATTTT. This chain uses TRBV28 with TRBJ2-3; 10 nucleotides agree with TRBD1. Germline V lookup: CDR1 MDHEN, CDR2 SYDVKM. CDR3 length equals 16 residues. V was clipped by 3 bases and J by 2 bases; unmatched bases: 5. The complete variable domain, with remaining parts taken from reference TRBV28 and TRBJ2-3, reads DVKVTQSSRYLVKRTGEKVFLECVQDMDHENMFWYRQDPGLGLRLIYFSYDVKMKEKGDIPEGYSVSREKKERFSLILESASTNQTSMYLCASSFLTGGSTDTQYFGPGTRLTVL.